These T cell receptor beta chains were read from a single sample in a study of blood T cell repertoires in COVID-19. Here immunoSEQ multiplex PCR was the method, and the copy in TCRdb shows in-frame clones only, minus some. The profile shows tens of thousands of clones, about 91% of them singletons. The sequenced material came from peripheral blood. Receptor source: an older woman with acute or convalescent COVID-19. Each CDR3 is given with its conserved first and last residue. The D gene is left open where the match is weak. Expanded clones get a size class; other rows say once, few or many, or leave the size out.

few	TRBV2	-	TRBJ1-2	TGTGCCAGCACCCACAGGGACTATGGCTACACCTTC	CASTHRDYGYTF
-	TRBV18	-	TRBJ2-5	TGTGCCAGCTCACCACAGGGTGGGGAGGAGACCCAGTACTTC	CASSPQGGEETQYF
once	TRBV15	-	TRBJ2-7	TGTGCCACCAGCAGAGATTTGGCAGGGGCCCACGAGCAGTACTTC	CATSRDLAGAHEQYF
once	TRBV7-3	-	TRBJ1-1	TGTGCCAGCAGGCCCGGAGGGGTCAACACTGAAGCTTTCTTT	CASRPGGVNTEAFF
-	TRBV28	TRBD1	TRBJ1-2	TGTGCCAGCAGTTCGAGGGGGCAAGGCTACACCTTC	CASSSRGQGYTF
-	TRBV7-2	-	TRBJ1-1	TGTGCCAGCAGCTTAAACAGCGGTCTTGAAGCTTTCTTT	CASSLNSGLEAFF
-	TRBV18	TRBD1	TRBJ1-5	TGTGCCAGCTCTTGGGACAGCCATCAGCCCCAGCATTTT	CASSWDSHQPQHF
-	TRBV5-6	TRBD1	TRBJ1-1	TGTGCCAGCAGCGCAGGGACAGTTACTGAAGCTTTCTTT	CASSAGTVTEAFF
-	TRBV3-1/TRBV3-2	TRBD1	TRBJ1-1	TGTGCCAGCTCAGGGGGAGACAGGATGAACACTGAAGCTTTCTTT	CASSGGDRMNTEAFF
-	TRBV6-6	TRBD1	TRBJ1-1	TGTGCCAGCAGTTCTCGGACAGGGCCGAACACTGAAGCTTTCTTT	CASSSRTGPNTEAFF
-	TRBV18	-	TRBJ1-2	TGTGCCAGCTCACCAGGGGGCGCTCAGAATGGCTACACCTTC	CASSPGGAQNGYTF
-	TRBV7-2	-	TRBJ2-5	TGTGCCAGCAGCTTAGATATCAGTCAAGAGACCCAGTACTTC	CASSLDISQETQYF
-	TRBV6-4	TRBD1	TRBJ2-7	TGTGCCAGCAGTGACTCCCCACAGGGGCCGTCCTACGAGCAGTACTTC	CASSDSPQGPSYEQYF
-	TRBV6-5	TRBD1	TRBJ2-4	TGTGCCAGCACCGGACAGGGGGTAGCCAAAAACATTCAGTACTTC	CASTGQGVAKNIQYF
-	TRBV5-8	-	TRBJ1-1	TGTGCCAGCAGCTTGTTAGAGGCAGCTTTCTTT	CASSLLEAAFF
-	TRBV6-6	TRBD1	TRBJ1-5	TGTGCCAGCAGTCCCCAGTGGCGGGACAGGGGGATAGAGCCCCAGCATTTT	CASSPQWRDRGIEPQHF
-	TRBV18	TRBD1	TRBJ2-7	TGTGCCAGCTCAACCGGGACAGGGGGTAACGAGCAGTACTTC	CASSTGTGGNEQYF
-	TRBV30	-	TRBJ1-1	TGTGCCGGCGGCGTCCAGAACACTGAAGCTTTCTTT	CAGGVQNTEAFF
-	TRBV28	TRBD2	TRBJ2-1	TGTGCCAGCAGTCTATTAGCGGGGGGAGGGGTAGATGAGCAGTTCTTC	CASSLLAGGGVDEQFF
-	TRBV5-4	-	TRBJ1-6	TGTGCCAGCAGCTTACAGGGATATGGCTCCTATAATTCACCCCTCCACTTT	CASSLQGYGSYNSPLHF
-	TRBV5-1	TRBD2	TRBJ2-3	TGCGCCAGCAGCGGGGGCCCACTAGCGGGCACAGATACGCAGTATTTT	CASSGGPLAGTDTQYF
-	TRBV28	-	TRBJ1-2	TGTGCCAGCAGGCCTACAGGGCGGGATGGCTACACCTTC	CASRPTGRDGYTF
-	TRBV11-3	-	TRBJ2-1	TGTGCCAGCAGCACTACAGGGTCTTCCTACAATGAGCAGTTCTTC	CASSTTGSSYNEQFF
-	TRBV18	-	TRBJ2-2	TGTGCCAGCTCACGCTCCTCGGGACAGAACACCGGGGAGCTGTTTTTT	CASSRSSGQNTGELFF
few	TRBV27	TRBD1	TRBJ2-2	TGTGCCAGCAGTCGAGACAGGGGCGCCGGGGAGCTGTTTTTT	CASSRDRGAGELFF
once	TRBV7-6	-	TRBJ2-7	TGTGCCAGCAGCTCACCCGTTACGGGGGAGCAGTACTTC	CASSSPVTGEQYF
-	TRBV18	-	TRBJ1-5	TGTGCCAGCTCGTTGAGGAGGGATCAGCCCCAGCATTTT	CASSLRRDQPQHF
few	TRBV21-1	-	TRBJ1-5	TGTGCCAGCAGCAAAATCGAGCGAGTTTGGAGCAATCAGCCCCAGCATTTT	CASSKIERVWSNQPQHF
-	TRBV4-2	-	TRBJ1-1	TGTGCCAGCAGCCAAGATCCGAGAACTGAAGCTTTCTTT	CASSQDPRTEAFF
-	TRBV5-5	-	TRBJ2-7	TGTGCCAGCACCAGGGACACTGCCTACGAGCAGTACTTC	CASTRDTAYEQYF
-	TRBV29-1	-	TRBJ2-5	TGCAGCGTTGGACAGTGGGTTGGTGCGGAGACCCAGTACTTC	CSVGQWVGAETQYF
-	TRBV18	-	TRBJ2-7	TGTGCCAGCTCATTTCAGGGTAACGAGCAGTACTTC	CASSFQGNEQYF
once	TRBV5-1	-	TRBJ1-2	TGCGCCAGCAGCTTGGTTGCAGGGGATGGCTACACCTTC	CASSLVAGDGYTF
-	TRBV19	-	TRBJ1-4	TGTGCCAGTACCCTATGGGTTGGGACATCGAATGAAAAACTGTTTTTT	CASTLWVGTSNEKLFF
-	TRBV5-5	-	TRBJ2-5	TGTGCCAGCAGCTTTTGGGCAGAGACCCAGTACTTC	CASSFWAETQYF
-	TRBV5-5	-	TRBJ2-4	TGTGCCAGCAGCACTGCGGGCCTCAGGGGGGACATTCAGTACTTC	CASSTAGLRGDIQYF
-	TRBV3-1/TRBV3-2	-	TRBJ1-1	TGTGCCAGCAGCCTCCCAGGAGGAGGAGCTTTCTTT	CASSLPGGGAFF
-	TRBV19	-	TRBJ2-3	TGTGCCAGTAGTTCGACGGGGGGCACAGATACGCAGTATTTT	CASSSTGGTDTQYF
-	TRBV7-3	TRBD1	TRBJ2-1	TGTGCCAGCAGCTTATCAGGCGCCGGGACAGGGATGAATGAGCAGTTCTTC	CASSLSGAGTGMNEQFF
-	TRBV9	TRBD1	TRBJ1-4	TGTGCCAGCAGCGTCGCAGGGGGGACTGAAAAACTGTTTTTT	CASSVAGGTEKLFF
-	TRBV19	-	TRBJ2-7	TGTGCCAGTAGTAGGAGGTTGGAGTCGGGACAAAATTACGAGCAGTACTTC	CASSRRLESGQNYEQYF
-	TRBV12-3/TRBV12-4	TRBD1	TRBJ1-5	TGTGCCAGCAGTGACAGGGCCGATCAGCCCCAGCATTTT	CASSDRADQPQHF
once	TRBV28	-	TRBJ1-1	TGTGCCAGCACCACTTCAGCGTTGGCAGCTTTCTTT	CASTTSALAAFF